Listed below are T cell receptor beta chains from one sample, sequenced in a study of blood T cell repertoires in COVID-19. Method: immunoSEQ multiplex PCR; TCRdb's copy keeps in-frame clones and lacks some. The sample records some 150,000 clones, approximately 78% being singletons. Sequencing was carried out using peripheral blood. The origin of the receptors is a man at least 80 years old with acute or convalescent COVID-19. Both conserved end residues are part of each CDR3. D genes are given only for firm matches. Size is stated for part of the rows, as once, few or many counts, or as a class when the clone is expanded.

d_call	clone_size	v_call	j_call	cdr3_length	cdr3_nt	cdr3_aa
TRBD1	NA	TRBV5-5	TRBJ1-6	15	TGTGCCAGCAGCTTGGGGACAGGCCGTACCCCCCCCCTCCACTTT	CASSLGTGRTPPLHF
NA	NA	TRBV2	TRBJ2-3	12	TGTGCCAGCAGTGCAGTTACGGATACGCAGTATTTT	CASSAVTDTQYF
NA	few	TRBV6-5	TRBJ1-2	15	TGTGCCAGCAGTTACTCTGTCGCAGGGAATGATGGCTACACCTTC	CASSYSVAGNDGYTF
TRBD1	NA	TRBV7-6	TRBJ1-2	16	TGTGCCAGCAGCCCCCTCCCGGGACAGACAATCTATGGCTACACCTTC	CASSPLPGQTIYGYTF
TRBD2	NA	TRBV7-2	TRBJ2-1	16	TGTGCCAGCAGCTTAGCGCGGGGGGGCTCCTACAATGAGCAGTTCTTC	CASSLARGGSYNEQFF
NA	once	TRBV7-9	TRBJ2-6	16	TGTGCCAGCAGCTTAGCATCGGGCTCTGGGGCCAACGTCCTGACTTTC	CASSLASGSGANVLTF
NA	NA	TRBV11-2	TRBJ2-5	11	TGTGCCAGCAGCGCCACAGGTTCCCAGTACTTC	CASSATGSQYF
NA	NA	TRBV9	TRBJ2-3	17	TGTGCCAGCAGCCCTAGGGGGGGGCGGGACTTCACAGATACGCAGTATTTT	CASSPRGGRDFTDTQYF
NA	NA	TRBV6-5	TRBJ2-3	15	TGTGCCAGCAGTTACTCGTTGTTAGCCACAGATACGCAGTATTTT	CASSYSLLATDTQYF
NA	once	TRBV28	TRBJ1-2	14	TGTGCCAGCACCCCGGACAGCTCCGCCTATGGCTACACCTTC	CASTPDSSAYGYTF
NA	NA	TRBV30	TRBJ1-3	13	TGTGCCTGGAGCGGGGAATCTGGAAACACCATATATTTT	CAWSGESGNTIYF
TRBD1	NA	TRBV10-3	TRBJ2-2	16	TGTGCCATCAGCCCACACAGGGGGATGAACACCGGGGAGCTGTTTTTT	CAISPHRGMNTGELFF
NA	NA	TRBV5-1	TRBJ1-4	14	TGCGCCAGCAGCTTAGGGACACCGAGGGAAAAACTGTTTTTT	CASSLGTPREKLFF
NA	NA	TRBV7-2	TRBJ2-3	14	TGTGCCAGCAAGTCTAGGGGGAGCACAGATACGCAGTATTTT	CASKSRGSTDTQYF
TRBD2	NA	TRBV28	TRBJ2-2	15	TGTGCCAGCAGGGGGGGGATACTACCACCCGGGGAGCTGTTTTTT	CASRGGILPPGELFF
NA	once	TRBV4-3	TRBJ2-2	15	TGCGCCAGCAGCCAAGATTTAGGAGTCGCCGGGGAGCTGTTTTTT	CASSQDLGVAGELFF
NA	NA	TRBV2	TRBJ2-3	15	TGTGCCAAGACCCGCCTTGGGGGGGGGCCAGATACGCAGTATTTT	CAKTRLGGGPDTQYF
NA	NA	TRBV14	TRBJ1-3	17	TGTGCCAGCAGCCACCGGACAGCTACCTCCTCTGGAAACACCATATATTTT	CASSHRTATSSGNTIYF
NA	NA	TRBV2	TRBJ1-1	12	TGTGCCAGCAGTACCGCCGGGAGTGAAGCTTTCTTT	CASSTAGSEAFF
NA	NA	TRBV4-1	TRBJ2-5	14	TGCGCCAGCAGCCAGGGGGGAGCTGGAGAGACCCAGTACTTC	CASSQGGAGETQYF
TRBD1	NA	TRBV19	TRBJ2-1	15	TGTGCCAGTACAGGGACAGGGGGTAGACACAATGAGCAGTTCTTC	CASTGTGGRHNEQFF
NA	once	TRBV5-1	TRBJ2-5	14	TGCGCCAGCAGCTTGGGTCAGAACCAAGAGACCCAGTACTTC	CASSLGQNQETQYF
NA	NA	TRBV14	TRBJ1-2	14	TGTGCCAGCAGCCAAGAAGGGGGAGGGTATGGCTACACCTTC	CASSQEGGGYGYTF
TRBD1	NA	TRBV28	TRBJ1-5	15	TGTGCCAGCAGTAGGGTGGACAGGGCTGGGCAGCCCCAGCATTTT	CASSRVDRAGQPQHF
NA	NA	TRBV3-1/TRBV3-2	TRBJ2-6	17	TGTGCCAGCAGCCAATGGGTCGGGAGCTCTGGGGCCAACGTCCTGACTTTC	CASSQWVGSSGANVLTF
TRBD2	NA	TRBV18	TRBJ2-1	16	TGTGCCAGCTCACCACTAGCGGGTTCCACCTACAATGAGCAGTTCTTC	CASSPLAGSTYNEQFF
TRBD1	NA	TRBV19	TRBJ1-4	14	TGTGCCAGTAGAACCGGGACAGGGGACGAAAAACTGTTTTTT	CASRTGTGDEKLFF
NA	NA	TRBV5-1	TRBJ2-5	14	TGCGCCAGCAGCTTGGCGTTTCCAGGAGAGACCCAGTACTTC	CASSLAFPGETQYF
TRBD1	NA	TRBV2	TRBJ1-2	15	TGTGCCAGCAGCGGGGACAGGGCACTGGCCTATGGCTACACCTTC	CASSGDRALAYGYTF
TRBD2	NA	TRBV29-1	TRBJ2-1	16	TGCAGCGCCCGAAGCTCAGCGGGGGGTGATTATGGTGAGCAGTTCTTC	CSARSSAGGDYGEQFF
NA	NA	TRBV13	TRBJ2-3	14	TGTGCCAGCAGCACCCGACAGGCGGGAGATACGCAGTATTTT	CASSTRQAGDTQYF
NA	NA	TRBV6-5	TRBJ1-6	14	TGTGCCAGCAGCTGGAGCCCGCCTGGGTCACCCCTCCACTTT	CASSWSPPGSPLHF
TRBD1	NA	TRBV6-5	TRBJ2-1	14	TGTGCCAGCGGGGACAGTATCTCCTACAATGAGCAGTTCTTC	CASGDSISYNEQFF
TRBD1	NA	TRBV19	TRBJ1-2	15	TGTGCCAGTAGCGACCAGGGGGCGCATCCCTATGGCTACACCTTC	CASSDQGAHPYGYTF
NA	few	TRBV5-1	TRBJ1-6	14	TGCGCCAGCAGCTTCATAGGGGGGGATTCACCCCTCCACTTT	CASSFIGGDSPLHF
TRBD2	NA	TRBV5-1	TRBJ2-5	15	TGCGCCAGCAGCTTGTTAGCGGGGAACAAAGAGACCCAGTACTTC	CASSLLAGNKETQYF
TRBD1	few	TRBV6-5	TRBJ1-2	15	TGTGCCAGCAGTATAAGCGACAGGGGGCACTATGGCTACACCTTC	CASSISDRGHYGYTF
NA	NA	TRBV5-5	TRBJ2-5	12	TGTGCCAGCAGCTTGGTTATGGAGACCCAGTACTTC	CASSLVMETQYF
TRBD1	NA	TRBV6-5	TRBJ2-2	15	TGTGCCAGCAGGGCCGGACAGGGGTACACCGGGGAGCTGTTTTTT	CASRAGQGYTGELFF
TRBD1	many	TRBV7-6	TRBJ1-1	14	TGTGCCAGCAAGATGGACAGGGGGAACACTGAAGCTTTCTTT	CASKMDRGNTEAFF
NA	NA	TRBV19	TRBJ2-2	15	TGTGCCAGTAGTATAAGAGGCAGGAACACCGGGGAGCTGTTTTTT	CASSIRGRNTGELFF
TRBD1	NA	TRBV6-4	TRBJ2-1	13	TGTGCCTCTTCCGGGACAGGGCGGAATGAGCAGTTCTTC	CASSGTGRNEQFF
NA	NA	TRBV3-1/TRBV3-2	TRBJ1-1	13	TGTGCCAGCAGCCAAATCCCGGGCACTGAAGCTTTCTTT	CASSQIPGTEAFF
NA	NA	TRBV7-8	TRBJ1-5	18	TGTGCCAGCAGCTTAAGGGTTTCGGGGGGCAGGGGCAATCAGCCCCAGCATTTT	CASSLRVSGGRGNQPQHF